The sequence of this T cell receptor (beta chain) was determined in a study of beta chain features in type 1 diabetes. Findings of the study overall: Junctions at VDJ sites from type 1 diabetes patients had fewer insertions and more deletions. The study found moderately but significantly shorter TCRB CDR3s in all four CD4+ subsets of Type 1 diabetes patients. PCR might pick shorter templates more often, in the same way for patients and controls.

Notes on this clone: Its antigen is currently unknown.

The isolated RNA, all of it, was reverse transcribed, so expressed TCRB transcripts were what got sequenced. TCRdb keeps only in-frame clones here, not all; method: immunoSEQ multiplex PCR. The data hold about 47,000 clones, with around 45% observed a single time. The ends lost 2 bases at V and 3 bases at J; junction bases unmatched: 6. CDR3 length: 17 amino acids. Per germline, CDR1 MNHEY and CDR2 SMNVEV (reference sequence). The rearrangement uses TRBV27 and TRBJ2-3; 12 nucleotides match TRBD1. This TCR was recovered from a man aged 25-45 years with type 1 diabetes. Sequencing input: stem cell memory CD4+ T cells from blood. In DNA, the CDR3 is TGTGCCAGCAGTTTAAGTGGGACAGGGGGCTGGACAGATACGCAGTATTTT. It is translated as CASSLSGTGGWTDTQYF.